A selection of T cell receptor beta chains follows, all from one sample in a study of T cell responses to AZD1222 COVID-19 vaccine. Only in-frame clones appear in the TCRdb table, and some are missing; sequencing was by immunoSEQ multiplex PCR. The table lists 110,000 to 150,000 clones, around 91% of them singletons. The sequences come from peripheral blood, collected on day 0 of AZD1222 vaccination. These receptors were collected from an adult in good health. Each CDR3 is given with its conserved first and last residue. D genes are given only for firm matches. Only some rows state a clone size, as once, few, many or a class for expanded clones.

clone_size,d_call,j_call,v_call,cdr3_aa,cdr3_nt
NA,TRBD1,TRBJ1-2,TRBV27,CASRGTASYGYTF,TGTGCCAGCAGGGGGACAGCCTCCTATGGCTACACCTTC
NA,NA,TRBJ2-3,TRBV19,CASSKNSGLARDTQYF,TGTGCCAGTAGCAAAAACTCGGGACTTGCGAGAGATACGCAGTATTTT
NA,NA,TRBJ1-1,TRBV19,CASTQLGGAEAFF,TGTGCCAGCACTCAACTGGGGGGTGCTGAAGCTTTCTTT
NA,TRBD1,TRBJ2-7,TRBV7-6,CASSLAMGQGFLFEQYF,TGTGCCAGCAGCTTAGCGATGGGACAGGGATTTTTGTTCGAGCAGTACTTC
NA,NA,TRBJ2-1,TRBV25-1,CASSGDTNGDGTHNEQFF,TGTGCCAGCAGTGGGGATACCAACGGGGATGGCACACACAATGAGCAGTTCTTC
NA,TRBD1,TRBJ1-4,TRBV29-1,CSVQGGTGVEKLFF,TGCAGCGTTCAAGGTGGGACAGGGGTTGAAAAACTGTTTTTT
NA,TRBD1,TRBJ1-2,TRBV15,CATSRDRGQINYGYTF,TGTGCCACCAGCAGAGATAGGGGACAGATTAACTATGGCTACACCTTC
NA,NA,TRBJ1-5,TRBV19,CASSGRDDQPQHF,TGTGCCAGTAGTGGAAGGGACGATCAGCCCCAGCATTTT
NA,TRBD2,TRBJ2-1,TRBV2,CASSPTSGRLHEQFF,TGTGCCAGTTCTCCGACTAGCGGGAGGTTGCATGAGCAGTTCTTC
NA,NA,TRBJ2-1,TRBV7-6,CASSLVFDGAYNEQFF,TGTGCCAGCAGCTTAGTATTCGACGGGGCCTACAATGAGCAGTTCTTC
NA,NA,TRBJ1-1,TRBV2,CASSEGQGTLSNTEAFF,TGTGCCAGCAGTGAAGGGCAGGGGACGTTATCGAACACTGAAGCTTTCTTT
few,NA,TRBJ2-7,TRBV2,CASSAGGYEQYF,TGTGCCAGCAGTGCCGGGGGCTACGAGCAGTACTTC
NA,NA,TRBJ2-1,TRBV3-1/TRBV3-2,CASSLQRGSLARNEQFF,TGTGCCAGCAGCCTCCAAAGGGGTAGTTTGGCCCGCAATGAGCAGTTCTTC
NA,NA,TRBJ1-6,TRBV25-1,CASRSRQTLSNSPLHF,TGTGCCAGCAGGTCAAGACAAACGCTAAGTAATTCACCCCTCCACTTT
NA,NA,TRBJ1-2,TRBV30,CAWSALYGYTF,TGTGCCTGGAGTGCCTTATATGGCTACACCTTC
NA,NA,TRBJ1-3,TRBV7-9,CASNHPGNTIYF,TGTGCCAGCAACCACCCTGGAAACACCATATATTTT
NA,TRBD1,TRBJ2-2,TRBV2,CASNTGGNTGELFF,TGTGCCAGCAATACAGGGGGCAACACCGGGGAGCTGTTTTTT
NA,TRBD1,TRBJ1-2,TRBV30,CAWSVQGAYGYTF,TGTGCCTGGAGTGTACAGGGGGCATATGGCTACACCTTC
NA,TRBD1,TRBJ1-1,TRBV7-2,CASSPRTGTGNTEAFF,TGTGCCAGCAGTCCACGGACCGGGACAGGTAACACTGAAGCTTTCTTT
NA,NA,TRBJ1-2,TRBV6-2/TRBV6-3,CASSYSKGHLEGYTF,TGTGCCAGCAGTTACTCGAAGGGGCACTTGGAGGGCTACACCTTC
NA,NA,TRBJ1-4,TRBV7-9,CASSPNTGSNEKLFF,TGTGCCAGCAGCCCCAATACAGGGTCCAATGAAAAACTGTTTTTT
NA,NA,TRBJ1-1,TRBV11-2,CASSPSPALTEAFF,TGTGCCAGCAGCCCATCGCCAGCCTTGACTGAAGCTTTCTTT
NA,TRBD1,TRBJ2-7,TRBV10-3,CAISDRQGYYEQYF,TGTGCCATCAGTGACCGACAGGGATACTACGAGCAGTACTTC
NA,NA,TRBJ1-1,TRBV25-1,CASSGRQDDMNTEAFF,TGTGCCAGCAGTGGCAGACAGGACGACATGAACACTGAAGCTTTCTTT
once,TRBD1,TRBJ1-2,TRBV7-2,CASTRQGGDGYTF,TGTGCCAGCACAAGACAGGGTGGAGATGGCTACACCTTC
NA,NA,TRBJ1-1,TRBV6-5,CASSYRYGTTEAFF,TGTGCCAGCAGTTACAGGTACGGGACGACTGAAGCTTTCTTT
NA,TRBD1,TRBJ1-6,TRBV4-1,CASSQEQGAGNSPLHF,TGCGCCAGCAGCCAAGAACAGGGGGCAGGTAATTCACCCCTCCACTTT
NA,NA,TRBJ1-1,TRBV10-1,CASSEGGADTEAFF,TGCGCCAGCAGTGAGGGGGGGGCCGACACTGAAGCTTTCTTT
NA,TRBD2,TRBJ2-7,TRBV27,CASKRTSGLYEQYF,TGTGCCAGCAAGAGGACTAGCGGGTTATACGAGCAGTACTTC
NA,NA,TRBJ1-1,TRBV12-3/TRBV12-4,CASSLISDTEAFF,TGTGCCAGCAGTTTGATCTCGGACACTGAAGCTTTCTTT
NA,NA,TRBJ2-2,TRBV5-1,CASSVDRDGELFF,TGCGCCAGCAGCGTGGACAGAGATGGGGAGCTGTTTTTT
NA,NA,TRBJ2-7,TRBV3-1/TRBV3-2,CASSQRPIPYEQYF,TGTGCCAGCAGCCAAAGACCCATACCCTACGAGCAGTACTTC
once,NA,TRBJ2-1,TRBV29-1,CSVAVASVNNEQFF,TGCAGCGTAGCGGTGGCTAGCGTGAACAATGAGCAGTTCTTC
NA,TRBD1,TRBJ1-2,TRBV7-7,CASSPGTASIANYGYTF,TGTGCTAGCAGCCCCGGGACAGCCTCAATCGCTAACTATGGCTACACCTTC
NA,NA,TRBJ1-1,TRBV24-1,CATSDLSTGSTEAFF,TGTGCCACCAGTGATTTGAGTACGGGAAGCACTGAAGCTTTCTTT
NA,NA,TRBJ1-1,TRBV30,CARGFIGSEAFF,TGTGCCCGCGGGTTTATCGGGTCTGAAGCTTTCTTT
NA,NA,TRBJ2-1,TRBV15,CATSRMIPSSYNEQFF,TGTGCCACCAGCAGAATGATTCCCAGCTCCTACAATGAGCAGTTCTTC
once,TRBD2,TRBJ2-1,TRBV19,CASSIWGSGGATYNEQFF,TGTGCCAGTAGTATATGGGGTAGCGGGGGGGCTACCTACAATGAGCAGTTCTTC
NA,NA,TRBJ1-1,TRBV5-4,CASSQSGLQEAFF,TGTGCCAGCAGCCAGTCGGGCCTACAGGAAGCTTTCTTT
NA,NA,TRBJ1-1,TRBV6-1,CASSEEGGSGAEAFF,TGTGCCAGCAGTGAAGAAGGGGGATCGGGGGCTGAAGCTTTCTTT
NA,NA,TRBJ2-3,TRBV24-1,CATRGTLESDTQYF,TGTGCCACCAGAGGGACCTTAGAATCGGATACGCAGTATTTT
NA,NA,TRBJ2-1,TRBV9,CASSESRTGTYNEQFF,TGTGCCAGCAGCGAATCTAGGACTGGGACTTACAATGAGCAGTTCTTC
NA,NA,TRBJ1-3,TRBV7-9,CASSLSPALSSGNTIYF,TGTGCCAGCAGCTTATCGCCGGCGCTAAGCTCTGGAAACACCATATATTTT
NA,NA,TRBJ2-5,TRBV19,CASSIVTGETQYF,TGTGCCAGTAGTATAGTGACAGGAGAGACCCAGTACTTC
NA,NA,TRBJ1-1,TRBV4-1,CASSQDWGWGTEAFF,TGCGCCAGCAGCCAAGATTGGGGATGGGGCACTGAAGCTTTCTTT
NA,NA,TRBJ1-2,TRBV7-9,CASSLDRDEFSYGYTF,TGTGCCAGCAGCTTAGACCGGGACGAGTTTAGCTATGGCTACACCTTC
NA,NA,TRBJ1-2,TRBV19,CASSISPSNYGYTF,TGTGCCAGTAGTATCTCGCCCTCTAACTATGGCTACACCTTC
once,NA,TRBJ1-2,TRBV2,CASKDQVYGYTF,TGTGCCAGCAAGGACCAGGTCTATGGCTACACCTTC
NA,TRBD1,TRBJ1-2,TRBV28,CASSLSPSGWDRSYGYTF,TGTGCCAGCAGTTTATCTCCCTCGGGGTGGGACAGAAGCTATGGCTACACCTTC
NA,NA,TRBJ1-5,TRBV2,CASSIQGNQPQHF,TGTGCCAGCAGTATTCAGGGCAATCAGCCCCAGCATTTT